Listed below are T cell receptor beta chains from one sample, sequenced in a study of T cells expressing NK-cell markers. Using the 5' RACE reads, TCRdb records one entry per CDR3 protein without DNA. The sample spans about 430,000 distinct CDR3 sequences; the ten largest clones claim more than 1.4%. The sample was blood T cells: a sorted CD56 or NKG2C T cell subset, CD4+ or CD8+ T cells, or bulk PBMC T cells (not recorded which). Receptors originate from a woman aged 45 to 65 in good health. Each CDR3 is given with its conserved first and last residue.

len,j_gene,v_gene,CDR3aa
16,TRBJ2-7,TRBV6-2/TRBV6-3,CASSYPRTGFHYEQYF
13,TRBJ1-1,TRBV2,CASILDAATEAFF
15,TRBJ2-1,TRBV3-1,CASSQELTALYEQFF
18,TRBJ2-5,TRBV6-5,CASSYGGTSGRVQETQYF
17,TRBJ2-2,TRBV4-1,CASSQGMARGMAGELFF
13,TRBJ1-2,TRBV29-1,CSAGQGASYGYTF
16,TRBJ1-5,TRBV15,CATSRDARGGNQPQHF
17,TRBJ2-1,TRBV3-1,CASSSSPRAASYNEQFF
15,TRBJ2-2,TRBV5-6,CASSSRPARTGELFF
15,TRBJ1-2,TRBV29-1,CSVVSRQGAKQGYTF
15,TRBJ2-2,TRBV24-1,CASEKGGSSTGELFF
17,TRBJ2-2,TRBV24-1,CATSDLKGKANTGELFF
14,TRBJ2-5,TRBV6-5,CASSPRGLGETQYF
15,TRBJ1-5,TRBV10-3,CAISESDRGDQPQHF
17,TRBJ2-2,TRBV11-3,CASSLSLAGVNTGELFF
16,TRBJ2-6,TRBV7-2,CASSHRQGFGANVLTF
16,TRBJ2-1,TRBV3-1,CASSQAGGGSYNEQFF
15,TRBJ2-5,TRBV12-3/TRBV12-4,CASSLALLAEETQYF
15,TRBJ2-7,TRBV10-3,CAIRTASGHPYEQYF
15,TRBJ2-4,TRBV6-2/TRBV6-3,CASSTLGATKNIQYF
12,TRBJ1-1,TRBV24-1,CATSDAGLQAFF
16,TRBJ1-1,TRBV11-2,CASSLGSGKGVSEAFF
15,TRBJ2-2,TRBV5-1,CASLPSGRGTGELFF
17,TRBJ2-3,TRBV4-1,CASRSLVAGPSTDTQYF
14,TRBJ1-4,TRBV7-2,CASSSVTQAEKLFF
16,TRBJ2-1,TRBV4-1,CASRAIGRQPYNEQFF